The following is a T cell receptor beta chain sequence with its context. Antigen unknown. The CDR3 totals 13 residues. The germline V gene has CDR1 ENHRY and CDR2 SYGVKD. The ends were cut back, 7 bases at V and 9 bases at J, with 19 bases in the middle. The data derive from a study of vaccination and CD4 T cells after COVID-19. Across the study: Participants were given two doses of BNT162b2 or mRNA-1273 vaccine. The study collected post-vaccine samples a median 72 days after dose two, with a range of 14 to 241. Study observations and caveats: The median number of SARS-CoV-2-reactive clonotypes increased from about 20 to 38, a change that did not reach significance. Researchers report that 304 of 307 vaccine-specific clones in convalescent patients proved spike mono-reactive.

In TCRdb, the PCR reads were re-called with MiXCR into one record per CDR3 protein. Among about 20,000 distinct CDR3 sequences listed, roughly 53% were seen once. This TCR was recovered from a human donor who had recovered from COVID-19. The V and J genes are TRBV10-3 and TRBJ2-7, with D perhaps matching TRBD1 (5 bases). The material was CD4+ T cells from blood, obtained before SARS-CoV-2 vaccination. CDR3 DNA sequence: TGTGCCATCATGCAAGACACGGTTACAGGGCAGTACTTC. As protein: CAIMQDTVTGQYF.